What follows describes a single TCR beta chain. Its target is unknown. The ends lost 9 bases at V and 8 bases at J; junction bases unmatched: 4. CDR1 and CDR2 (germline): MNHEY, SMNVEV (reference sequence). The CDR3 is 12 amino acids. The table came from immunoSEQ multiplex PCR; TCRdb's copy has only in-frame clones and leaves some out. The data hold more than 100,000 clones, with around 93% observed a single time. This specimen belongs to a study of graft-versus-host responses after intestinal transplantation. This sequence originates from a human donor who received an intestinal transplant. Sequenced material: unstimulated CD4+ T cells sorted from spleen or lymph node cells, taken before intestinal transplant. The chain is built from TRBV27 and TRBJ1-4; TRBD1 aligns across 9 bases. Here the CDR3 reads CASRDREEKLFF. CDR3 DNA sequence: TGTGCCAGTCGGGACAGGGAGGAAAAACTGTTTTTT.